A selection of T cell receptor beta chains follows, all from one sample in a study of blood T cell repertoires in COVID-19. Some clones are missing from TCRdb's copy, which holds only in-frame ones; the method was immunoSEQ multiplex PCR. Of 350,000 or so clones listed, more than 85% are singletons. The sample consisted of PBMCs or T cells enriched from blood (not recorded which). The receptors derive from a woman aged 25 to 39 who had recovered from COVID-19. The CDR3 runs from the conserved cysteine through the conserved F or W.

V gene	J gene	CDR3 protein
TRBV29-1	TRBJ1-1	CSVTGQMNTEAFF
TRBV19	TRBJ2-1	CASSIGGGDNEQFF
TRBV6-1	TRBJ2-2	CASSQGQGNTGELFF
TRBV5-4	TRBJ2-7	CASSQTGGEQYF
TRBV11-3	TRBJ2-1	CASSFAGAGEQFF
TRBV5-1	TRBJ1-1	CASSLVGQGNTEAFF
TRBV19	TRBJ2-7	CASSIKLAPSYEQYF
TRBV5-1	TRBJ1-2	CASSLSGDGYGYTF
TRBV7-9	TRBJ1-2	CASSTRTGASSGYTF
TRBV2	TRBJ1-1	CASSPRGQGANMNTEAFF
TRBV5-5	TRBJ2-2	CASSPRPGTSAGELFF
TRBV10-1	TRBJ1-6	CASSGGCTRVFNSPLHF
TRBV4-3	TRBJ2-2	CASSQVGGGELFF
TRBV5-4	TRBJ2-1	CANSLLAGEQFF
TRBV9	TRBJ2-5	CASNLLAGEGETQYF
TRBV25-1	TRBJ1-4	CASSELGGQFNEKLFF
TRBV7-3	TRBJ1-2	CASSPSRDYGYTF
TRBV19	TRBJ1-3	CASSISVTAGNTIYF
TRBV7-6	TRBJ2-7	CASSLRSDEQYF
TRBV28	TRBJ1-1	CASSPPGMSEAFF
TRBV5-1	TRBJ2-5	CASSLRLAGYQETQYF
TRBV28	TRBJ2-7	CASSLAGTGIGEQYF
TRBV5-4	TRBJ2-1	CASSNGGESYNEQFF
TRBV27	TRBJ2-7	CASTPRAGTVGYF
TRBV3-1/TRBV3-2	TRBJ1-1	CASSAYREKDTEAFF
TRBV7-3	TRBJ2-1	CASSLQPGGEDFYNEQFF
TRBV4-1	TRBJ1-1	CASSPTTGITSVVTEAFF
TRBV28	TRBJ2-3	CASNWGQGADTQYF
TRBV3-1/TRBV3-2	TRBJ1-1	CASSAKLTGNMNTEAFF
TRBV14	TRBJ2-1	CASTSGLRGDYEQFF
TRBV28	TRBJ2-3	CASSPQGVNHEDTQYF
TRBV7-2	TRBJ2-7	CASSLDGGTPYEQYF
TRBV2	TRBJ1-6	CASRLEVSNSPLHF
TRBV3-1/TRBV3-2	TRBJ2-1	CASSQAPGAGALNEQFF
TRBV27	TRBJ2-7	CASSSGHGRAYEQYF
TRBV28	TRBJ2-3	CASRGTRGPYTDTQYF
TRBV25-1	TRBJ2-5	CASSVWGGQETQYF
TRBV19	TRBJ2-1	CASTHVSGGWLEQFF
TRBV6-5	TRBJ1-2	CASTPGAPRGGYTF
TRBV11-3	TRBJ2-7	CASSSGGGTYEQYF
TRBV19	TRBJ1-1	CASRKQGLLGTEAFF
TRBV12-3/TRBV12-4	TRBJ2-7	CASSLAGGTEQYF
TRBV28	TRBJ2-7	CASSLWSGRHF
TRBV28	TRBJ1-1	CASSPGFRVEAFF
TRBV18	TRBJ2-3	CASSSSDTQYF
TRBV6-5	TRBJ1-1	CASSYSDLGTEAFF
TRBV30	TRBJ1-2	CAGTGGEPLGYGYTF
TRBV7-2	TRBJ2-4	CASSPLAGGLADIQYF
TRBV24-1	TRBJ2-5	CATSDPGTSGQETQYF
TRBV2	TRBJ2-7	CTCSRGHGNEQYF